This entry is about one TCR beta chain. The data are from a study of control samples from healthy donors and cancer patients. Clones were sequenced by immunoSEQ multiplex PCR, and TCRdb holds only the in-frame ones, with some missing. The sample contains under 450,000 clones, approximately 90% of which appear only once. The specimen was PBMCs. This receptor was obtained from a man aged 35 to 55 with head and neck cancer.

CDR3 protein: CASSLIQGFYNSPLHF. The CDR3 coding sequence is TGTGCCAGCAGCTTAATACAGGGGTTCTATAATTCACCCCTCCACTTT. J is TRBJ1-6 and V is TRBV7-8; 7 bases line up with TRBD1. The trim removed 2 bases at V and 3 bases at J, leaving 4 bases unmatched. The CDR3 length is 16 residues. Germline CDR1 SGHVS, CDR2 FQNEAQ.